This T cell receptor (beta chain) was captured in a study of cytomegalovirus exposure and HLA in healthy donors. Study-level points and caveats: Donors belonging to an Asian-associated ancestry cluster reportedly showed fewer N-insertions in productive TCRs than the approximately 670-donor mean, according to what a later analysis found.

There are 16 residues in the CDR3. V was clipped by 6 bases and J by 3 bases; unmatched bases: 8. The germline CDR1 and CDR2 sequences are MDHEN and SYDVKM. To note about this clone: Its matching antigen is unknown.

A multiplex PCR was run with 60 Vbeta primers and 13 Jbeta primers. The repertoire was sequenced with immunoSEQ multiplex PCR; TCRdb's copy has only in-frame clones and lacks some. The data hold some 130,000 clones, with around 85% observed a single time. The sequence was collected from a woman between 45 and 60 years old in good health and CMV-seropositive. The V and J genes are TRBV28 and TRBJ2-2; 9 bases line up with TRBD1. The sequencing input was PBMCs. The CDR3 spells CASRQGQGIYTGELFF. The DNA for the CDR3 is TGTGCCAGCAGGCAGGGACAGGGTATTTACACCGGGGAGCTGTTTTTT.